This passage covers 32 T cell receptor beta chains from one sample sequenced in a study of cytomegalovirus exposure and HLA in healthy donors (dated by TCRdb to 2016 to 2017). Library prep was done by the immunoSEQ multiplex PCR assay. TCRdb retrieved this table from immuneACCESS and kept in-frame rearrangements only. Not all clones are present; in checked studies, unresolved V genes account for under half, and no reason is known for the remainder. The sample table records fewer than 120,000 clones; approximately 87% of these occur just once. The top ten clonotypes cover 1.4% to 1.5% of the sample. Specimen: PBMCs. These receptor sequences come from a woman between 25 and 40 years old in good health and CMV-seropositive.

This clone is a singleton in its sample. This chain uses TRBV28 with TRBJ1-1; no firm D call. The V gene lost 2 bases and the J gene lost 5 bases, with 15 bases spanning the gap. The CDR3 has 15 residues. Germline CDR1 and CDR2: MDHEN and SYDVKM. CDR3 sequence reads: CASSLRGGWATEAFF. The CDR3, as DNA: TGTGCCAGCAGTTTACGGGGTGGATGGGCGACTGAAGCTTTCTTT.

This sequence joins TRBV13 and TRBJ2-5; D not certain. This CDR3 spans 13 amino acids. Trimming pared 5 bases from V and 0 bases from J, leaving 7 bases between. The germline CDR1 and CDR2 sequences are PRHDT and FYEKMQ (reference sequence). CDR3 coding DNA: TGTGCCAGCAGCGTCGACAACCAAGAGACCCAGTACTTC. As protein: CASSVDNQETQYF.

The gene calls are TRBV5-5 and TRBJ2-1; 7 positions agree with TRBD2. V shed 6 bases, J shed 4 bases, and the junction held 13 bases outside the gene matches. The CDR3 is 16 amino acids. The germline gives CDR1 SGHKS, CDR2 YYEKEE (reference sequence). CDR3 DNA sequence: TGTGCCAGCATCGGGACTACCGAAACCGATTACAATGAGCAGTTCTTC. As protein: CASIGTTETDYNEQFF.

The V and J genes are TRBV9 and TRBJ1-3; maybe TRBD1 (5 bases). Between the trimmed V and J ends, which lost 3 bases and 4 bases, there was a span of 20 bases. Looked up from germline, CDR1 is SGDLS and CDR2 is YYNGEE. CDR3 size: 17 residues. CDR3 sequence: CASSADPTAVGGNTIYF. The CDR3 DNA reads as TGTGCCAGCAGCGCGGATCCGACAGCTGTAGGGGGAAACACCATATATTTT. Drawing the rest from reference TRBV9 and TRBJ1-3, the complete variable domain is DSGVTQTPKHLITATGQRVTLRCSPRSGDLSVYWYQQSLDQGLQFLIQYYNGEERAKGNILERFSAQQFPDLHSELNLSSLELGDSALYFCASSADPTAVGGNTIYFGEGSWLTVV.

The chain couples TRBV15 to TRBJ2-1; 12 bases are shared with TRBD2. This CDR3 comprises 15 residues. The ends lost 1 base at V and 7 bases at J; junction bases unmatched: 2. Germline CDR1 LNHNV, CDR2 YYDKDF (reference sequence). The CDR3 region is CATSRAGTSGNEQFF. The CDR3 DNA reads as TGTGCCACCAGCAGAGCCGGGACTAGCGGGAATGAGCAGTTCTTC.

V is TRBV4-2 and J is TRBJ1-5; possibly TRBD1 for D (6 bases). CDR1 is LGHNA, CDR2 YNFKEQ, per germline. V shed 0 bases and J shed 3 bases, with 9 bases lying between them. The CDR3 contains 15 residues. CDR3 bases: TGTGCCAGCAGCCAAGAAGACAGGCCCAATCAGCCCCAGCATTTT. Encoded protein: CASSQEDRPNQPQHF.

The rearrangement uses TRBV7-6 and TRBJ2-5, with D unresolved. V shed 1 base and J shed 2 bases, with 14 bases lying between them. The CDR3 length is 16 residues. CDR1 is SGHVS and CDR2 is FNYEAQ in the germline V gene. The CDR3 loop is CASSLGIAGYQETQYF. The CDR3 DNA sequence: TGTGCCAGCAGCTTAGGTATAGCCGGGTATCAAGAGACCCAGTACTTC.

J is TRBJ1-5 and V is TRBV2; no reliable D call. This CDR3 has 13 amino acids. V was shortened by 4 bases and J by 6 bases, with 10 bases between the two germline ends. Germline V gene sequence: CDR1 SNHLY, CDR2 FYNNEI. CDR3 in DNA: TGTGCCAGCAGTGTGGGAGGAACTCAGCCCCAGCATTTT. Translating gives CASSVGGTQPQHF.

V gene TRBV7-8 combines with J gene TRBJ2-5, with TRBD2 identical over 8 bases. The ends lost 2 bases at V and 2 bases at J; junction bases unmatched: 7. Germline CDR1 SGHVS, CDR2 FQNEAQ. The CDR3 is 16 residues long. The chain's CDR3 is CASSLTPGGGQETQYF. For the CDR3, the DNA is TGTGCCAGCAGCTTAACCCCCGGCGGGGGGCAAGAGACCCAGTACTTC.

V gene TRBV29-1 combines with J gene TRBJ2-7, with 7 bases aligning to TRBD1. The CDR3 has 15 residues. V lost 4 bases and J lost 5; bases outside the gene matches: 14. Per germline, CDR1 SQVTM and CDR2 ANQGSEA. As DNA, the CDR3 is TGCAGCGTTGTCCCGGACAGGTCCTTTTCTCACGAGCAGTACTTC. It encodes CSVVPDRSFSHEQYF.

In nucleotides, the CDR3 is TGTGCCACCAGCAGAGATACAGGGGACGAGCAGTACTTC. It translates to CATSRDTGDEQYF. V usage is TRBV15 and J usage is TRBJ2-7; 7 positions match TRBD1. From germline, CDR1 is LNHNV and CDR2 YYDKDF (reference sequence). The CDR3 contains 13 residues. J was trimmed by 5 bases and V by 0 bases; bases with no gene match: 1.

This clone has just one count. Other DNA variants within this sample encode the same CDR3. The chain employs TRBV9 and TRBJ2-1, with 9 bases identical to TRBD2. V shed 0 bases, J shed 4 bases, and the junction held 2 bases outside the gene matches. This CDR3 contains 15 residues. The germline V gene encodes CDR1 SGDLS and CDR2 YYNGEE. CDR3 amino acids: CASSVGLAGYNEQFF. The CDR3 coding sequence is TGTGCCAGCAGCGTAGGTCTAGCGGGGTACAATGAGCAGTTCTTC.

CDR3 region: CASSLRVSGTSGRSGYEQYF. CDR3 nucleotide sequence: TGTGCCAGCAGCTTAAGGGTTAGCGGGACTAGCGGGAGGTCGGGCTACGAGCAGTACTTC. The chain links TRBV7-3 to TRBJ2-7; 15 bases align to TRBD2. This CDR3 comprises 20 residues. Germline CDR1 is SGHTA and CDR2 is FQGTGA. V dropped 1 base and J dropped 3; count of bases not matched to a gene: 13.

This chain uses TRBV4-3 with TRBJ2-1; perhaps TRBD1 as D (6 bases). CDR1 LGHNA and CDR2 YSLEER come from the germline V gene. This CDR3 region has 15 residues. Trimming took off 6 bases at V and 3 bases at J, with 15 bases between the two ends. The CDR3, as DNA: TGCGCCAGCAGTCCTTCGACAGGTGACTACAATGAGCAGTTCTTC. Translated: CASSPSTGDYNEQFF.

The chain couples TRBV27 to TRBJ2-1, with 9 bases lining up with TRBD2. This CDR3 comprises 16 residues. Germline CDR1 MNHEY, CDR2 SMNVEV (reference sequence). Losses at the gene ends were 5 bases for V and 7 bases for J; bases not matched to a gene: 12. CDR3 in DNA: TGTGCCAGCAGTAAGAATCCCCGGCGGGGGGGGAATGAGCAGTTCTTC. Residues: CASSKNPRRGGNEQFF.

CDR3 region: CATTRTLGDTQYF. The CDR3 bases are TGTGCCACGACTAGAACCTTGGGAGATACGCAGTATTTT. The gene calls are TRBV2 and TRBJ2-3; possibly TRBD2 for D (6 bases). Trimming took 10 bases from V and 5 from J, leaving 16 bases between them. Germline CDR1 and CDR2: SNHLY and FYNNEI. The CDR3 totals 13 residues. Looking up the rest from reference TRBV2 and TRBJ2-3 gives the full variable domain: EPEVTQTPSHQVTQMGQEVILRCVPISNHLYFYWYRQILGQKVEFLVSFYNNEISEKSEIFDDQFSVERPDGSNFTLKIRSTKLEDSAMYFCATTRTLGDTQYFGPGTRLTVL.

This clone was picked up a small number of times. The rearrangement joins TRBV19 to TRBJ1-1, with D possibly TRBD1 on 6 matching bases. V lost 4 bases and J 1 base, leaving 16 bases between the germline ends. CDR3 length: 16 amino acids. Germline assignment: CDR1 LNHDA and CDR2 SQIVND (reference sequence). CDR3 amino acids: CASSTYSGTRNTEAFF. CDR3 coding DNA: TGTGCCAGTAGTACCTATTCCGGGACAAGGAACACTGAAGCTTTCTTT.

The chain employs TRBV23-1 and TRBJ2-1; possibly TRBD1 for D (5 bases). TRBV23-1 is an ORF; its function is uncertain. The CDR3 spans 16 residues. V was clipped by 4 bases and J by 3 bases, with 16 bases between them. The CDR3 spells CASSLYRPPGYNEQFF. CDR3 coding DNA: TGCGCCAGCAGTCTATACAGGCCGCCGGGCTACAATGAGCAGTTCTTC.

This chain connects TRBV10-1 to TRBJ2-1; D remains ambiguous. V shed 6 bases and J shed 4 bases, with 10 bases lying between them. CDR3 length equals 13 residues. Germline assignment: CDR1 WNHNN and CDR2 SYGVQD (reference sequence). The CDR3 here is CASSPNRYNEQFF. As DNA, the CDR3 is TGCGCCAGCAGCCCGAACCGGTACAATGAGCAGTTCTTC.

The CDR3 is CASSPRGMSYGYTF. The CDR3 nucleotides are TGTGCCAGCAGCCCTAGGGGCATGAGCTATGGCTACACCTTC. This chain connects TRBV4-2 to TRBJ1-2; D perhaps matches TRBD1 (5 bases). Germline V gene data show CDR1 as LGHNA and CDR2 as YNFKEQ. The ends were cut back, 4 bases at V and 4 bases at J, with 13 bases in the middle. The CDR3 is 14 amino acids.

V gene TRBV7-2 combines with J gene TRBJ2-5; D is ambiguous. The CDR3 is 13 amino acids. V shed 5 bases and J shed 4 bases, with 11 bases lying between them. The germline gives CDR1 SGHTA, CDR2 FQGNSA. CDR3 residues: CASSRLETETQYF. CDR3 nucleotides: TGTGCCAGCAGCCGCCTAGAGACAGAGACCCAGTACTTC.

The table lists this clone with a count of one. V usage is TRBV6-6 and J usage is TRBJ1-1; 8 bases map to TRBD1. Losses at the gene ends were 0 bases for V and 3 bases for J; bases not matched to a gene: 3. The CDR3 covers 15 residues. Per the germline V gene, CDR1 is MNHNY and CDR2 is SVGAGI (reference sequence). The CDR3, as DNA: TGTGCCAGCAGTTACTCGACAGGGGTCCACACTGAAGCTTTCTTT. It is translated as CASSYSTGVHTEAFF.

This clone was counted only a few times. The CDR3 sequence is CASSQEGSGGPDEQYF. The CDR3 nucleotides read TGTGCCAGCAGCCAAGAAGGGAGCGGGGGTCCCGACGAGCAGTACTTC. The rearrangement links TRBV4-2 to TRBJ2-7; 8 bases map to TRBD2. The CDR3 length is 16 residues. Germline assignment: CDR1 LGHNA and CDR2 YNFKEQ. V lost 0 bases and J lost 5; bases outside the gene matches: 9.

The CDR3 DNA sequence: TGTGCTAGTGGTCCCGGGACAGGGTCGTCCGAGCAGTACTTC. Amino acid sequence: CASGPGTGSSEQYF. The rearrangement joins TRBV12-5 to TRBJ2-7, with 9 bases identical to TRBD1. The germline gives CDR1 LGHNT, CDR2 FRNRAP. V was pared by 5 bases and J by 6 bases, with 8 bases of the junction left unmatched. CDR3 length: 14 amino acids.

This clone was seen a handful of times. The J gene is TRBJ2-1, the V gene TRBV6-5, with D tentatively TRBD1 (6 bases). The V end lost 5 bases, the J end lost 5 bases, and 10 bases lay between the germline ends. From germline, CDR1 is MNHEY and CDR2 SVGAGI. This CDR3 contains 13 residues. The DNA for the CDR3 is TGTGCCAGCAGTCGGGACAACAACAATGAGCAGTTCTTC. Its translation: CASSRDNNNEQFF.

The rearrangement uses TRBV6-1 and TRBJ2-5, with 9 bases matching TRBD1. CDR3 length: 15 amino acids. The J segment lost 1 base and the V segment lost 4 bases, leaving 4 bases of the junction unmatched. Germline V CDR1 and CDR2: MNHNS, SASEGT. The CDR3: CASSGIQGAQETQYF. For the CDR3, the DNA is TGTGCCAGCAGTGGAATACAGGGGGCCCAAGAGACCCAGTACTTC.

The J gene is TRBJ2-7, the V gene TRBV28; perhaps TRBD2 as D (6 bases). The CDR3 has 14 residues. In germline, CDR1 is MDHEN, CDR2 SYDVKM. V lost 7 bases and J lost 3, with 16 bases in between. CDR3 DNA sequence: TGTGCCAGCACCTCTTGGAGGGCCCGCTACGAGCAGTACTTC. It specifies CASTSWRARYEQYF.

The rearrangement uses TRBV7-8 and TRBJ2-5, with D perhaps matching TRBD1 (5 bases). There are 16 residues in the CDR3. V dropped 2 bases and J dropped 1 base, with 14 bases sitting between them. CDR1 is SGHVS, CDR2 FQNEAQ, per germline. The CDR3 region has the DNA TGTGCCAGCAGCTTATTACCCAGGGTTACCCAAGAGACCCAGTACTTC. This translates into CASSLLPRVTQETQYF.

J is TRBJ2-1 and V is TRBV6-4, with D maybe TRBD2 (6 bases). The CDR3 length is 13 residues. Trimming took off 0 bases at V and 8 bases at J, with 8 bases between the two ends. Looked up from germline, CDR1 is MRHNA and CDR2 is SNTAGT. DNA for the CDR3: TGTGCCAGCAGTGACTCTGGAGGGGATGAGCAGTTCTTC. This sequence encodes CASSDSGGDEQFF.

The chain couples TRBV4-2 to TRBJ1-1, with a possible D match to TRBD1 (5 bases). Germline V gives CDR1 LGHNA, CDR2 YNFKEQ. The germline V and J ends were trimmed by 0 bases and 1 base, with 9 bases remaining between them. The CDR3 runs to 15 residues. The DNA of the CDR3 is TGTGCCAGCAGCCAAGAGGGGCAGGAGAACACTGAAGCTTTCTTT. Translating gives CASSQEGQENTEAFF.

The gene calls are TRBV30 and TRBJ2-3; TRBD2 might be the D (6 bases). The V gene lost 1 base and the J gene lost 4 bases, with 12 bases spanning the gap. CDR3 length: 14 amino acids. Germline V gene sequence: CDR1 GTSNPN, CDR2 SVGIG (reference sequence). This CDR3 reads CAWSGGTLADTQYF. In nucleotides, the CDR3 is TGTGCCTGGAGTGGTGGGACTCTTGCAGATACGCAGTATTTT.

The J gene is TRBJ2-7, the V gene TRBV28, with 7 bases matching TRBD2. Germline V gene lookup returns CDR1 MDHEN and CDR2 SYDVKM. CDR3 length: 14 residues. With 8 bases clipped from V and 0 bases from J, the junction kept 7 bases outside the gene matches. CDR3 nucleotide sequence: TGTGCCAGCGCCAGAGCGGGGAGCTCCTACGAGCAGTACTTC. Translated: CASARAGSSYEQYF.